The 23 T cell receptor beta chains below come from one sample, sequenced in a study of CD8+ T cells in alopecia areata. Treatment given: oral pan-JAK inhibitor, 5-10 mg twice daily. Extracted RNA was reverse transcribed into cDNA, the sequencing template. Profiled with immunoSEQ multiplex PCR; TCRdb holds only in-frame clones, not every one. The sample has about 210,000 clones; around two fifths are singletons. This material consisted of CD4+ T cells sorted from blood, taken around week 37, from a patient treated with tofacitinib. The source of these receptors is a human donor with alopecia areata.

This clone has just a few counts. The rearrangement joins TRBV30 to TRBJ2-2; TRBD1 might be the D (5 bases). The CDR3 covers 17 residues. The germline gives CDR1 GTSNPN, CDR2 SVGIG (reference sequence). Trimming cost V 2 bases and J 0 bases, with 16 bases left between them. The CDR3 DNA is TGTGCCTGGAGTCTCCCAACCTACAGGTCGAACACCGGGGAGCTGTTTTTT. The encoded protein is CAWSLPTYRSNTGELFF. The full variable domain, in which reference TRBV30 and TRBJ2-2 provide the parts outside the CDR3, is SQTIHQWPATLVQPVGSPLSLECTVEGTSNPNLYWYRQAAGRGLQLLFYSVGIGQISSEVPQNLSASRPQDRQFILSSKKLLLSDSGFYLCAWSLPTYRSNTGELFFGEGSRLTVL.

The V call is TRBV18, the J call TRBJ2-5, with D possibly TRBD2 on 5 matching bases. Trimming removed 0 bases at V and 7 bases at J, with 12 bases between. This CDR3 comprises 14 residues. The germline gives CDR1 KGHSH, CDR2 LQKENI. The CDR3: CASSPPAPSGTQYF. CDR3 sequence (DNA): TGTGCCAGCTCACCACCGGCGCCGAGCGGGACCCAGTACTTC.

CDR3 amino acids: CASSRQRDSAYEQYF. DNA of the CDR3: TGCGCCAGCAGTCGCCAGCGGGACTCCGCCTACGAGCAGTACTTC. V gene TRBV4-3 combines with J gene TRBJ2-7; 7 bases agree with TRBD2. The germline CDR1 and CDR2 sequences are LGHNA and YSLEER. The V segment lost 6 bases and the J segment 2 bases; nucleotides outside the gene matches: 10. This CDR3 region has 15 residues.

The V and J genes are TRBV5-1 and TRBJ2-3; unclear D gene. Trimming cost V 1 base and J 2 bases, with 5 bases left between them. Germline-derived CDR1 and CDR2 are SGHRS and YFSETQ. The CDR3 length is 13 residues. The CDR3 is CASSLWVTDTQYF. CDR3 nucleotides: TGCGCCAGCAGCTTGTGGGTCACAGATACGCAGTATTTT.

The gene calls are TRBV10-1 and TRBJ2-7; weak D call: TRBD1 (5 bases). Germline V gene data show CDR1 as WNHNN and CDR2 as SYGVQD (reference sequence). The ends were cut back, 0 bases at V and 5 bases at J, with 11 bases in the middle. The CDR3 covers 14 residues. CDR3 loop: CASSESGRAHEQYF. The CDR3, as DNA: TGCGCCAGCAGTGAGTCCGGCAGGGCCCACGAGCAGTACTTC.

The CDR3 reads CAWSVSQGNTEAFF. The CDR3, as DNA: TGTGCCTGGAGTGTTTCGCAGGGGAACACTGAAGCTTTCTTT. This chain uses TRBV30 with TRBJ1-1; tentatively, D is TRBD1 (5 bases). V shed 0 bases and J shed 1 base, with 9 bases lying between them. Per the germline V gene, CDR1 is GTSNPN and CDR2 is SVGIG (reference sequence). The CDR3 has 14 residues.

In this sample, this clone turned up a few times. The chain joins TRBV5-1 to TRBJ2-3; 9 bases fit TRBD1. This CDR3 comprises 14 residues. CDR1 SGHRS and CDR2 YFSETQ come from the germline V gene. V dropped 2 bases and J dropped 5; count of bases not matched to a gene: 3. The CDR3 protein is CASSFGTGRDTQYF. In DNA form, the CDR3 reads TGCGCCAGCAGCTTTGGGACAGGGCGAGATACGCAGTATTTT.

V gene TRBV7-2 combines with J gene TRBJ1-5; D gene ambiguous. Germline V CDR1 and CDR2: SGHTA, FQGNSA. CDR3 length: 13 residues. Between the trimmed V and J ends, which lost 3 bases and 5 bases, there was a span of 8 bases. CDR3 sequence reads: CASSFLADQPQHF. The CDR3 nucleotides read TGTGCCAGCAGCTTTTTGGCTGATCAGCCCCAGCATTTT.

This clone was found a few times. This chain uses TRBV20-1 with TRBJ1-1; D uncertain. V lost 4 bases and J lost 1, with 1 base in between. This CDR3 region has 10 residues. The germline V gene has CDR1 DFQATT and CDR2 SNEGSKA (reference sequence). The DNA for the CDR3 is TGCAGTGCTACGAACACTGAAGCTTTCTTT. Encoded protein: CSATNTEAFF.

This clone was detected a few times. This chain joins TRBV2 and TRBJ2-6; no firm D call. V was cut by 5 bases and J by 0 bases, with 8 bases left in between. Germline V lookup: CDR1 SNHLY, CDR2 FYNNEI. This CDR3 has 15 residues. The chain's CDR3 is CASSSVRSGANVLTF. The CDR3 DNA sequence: TGTGCCAGCAGTTCCGTGCGCTCTGGGGCCAACGTCCTGACTTTC.

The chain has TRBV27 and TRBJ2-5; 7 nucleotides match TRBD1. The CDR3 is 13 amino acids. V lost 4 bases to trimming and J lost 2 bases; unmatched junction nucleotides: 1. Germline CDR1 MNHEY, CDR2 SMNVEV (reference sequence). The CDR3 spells CASSSRGQETQYF. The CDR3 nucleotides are TGTGCCAGCAGTTCCAGGGGGCAAGAGACCCAGTACTTC.

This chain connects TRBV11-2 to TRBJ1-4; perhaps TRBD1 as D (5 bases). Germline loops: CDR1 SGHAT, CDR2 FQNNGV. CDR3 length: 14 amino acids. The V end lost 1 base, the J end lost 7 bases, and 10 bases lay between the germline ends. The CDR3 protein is CASSLGAGFEKLFF. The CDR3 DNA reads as TGTGCCAGCAGCTTAGGGGCAGGGTTTGAAAAACTGTTTTTT. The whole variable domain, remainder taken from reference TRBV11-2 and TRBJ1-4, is EAGVAQSPRYKIIEKRQSVAFWCNPISGHATLYWYQQILGQGPKLLIQFQNNGVVDDSQLPKDRFSAERLKGVDSTLKIQPAKLEDSAVYLCASSLGAGFEKLFFGSGTQLSVL.

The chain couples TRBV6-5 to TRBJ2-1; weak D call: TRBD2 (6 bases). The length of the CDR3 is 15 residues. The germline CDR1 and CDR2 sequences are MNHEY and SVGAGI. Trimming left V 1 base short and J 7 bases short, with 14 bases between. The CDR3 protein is CASSYFGGNPNEQFF. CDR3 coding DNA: TGTGCCAGCAGTTACTTTGGGGGGAATCCTAATGAGCAGTTCTTC.

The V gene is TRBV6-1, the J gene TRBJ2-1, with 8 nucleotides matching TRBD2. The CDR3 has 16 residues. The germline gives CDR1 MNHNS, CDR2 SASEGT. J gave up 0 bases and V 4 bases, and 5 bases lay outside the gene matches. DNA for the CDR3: TGTGCCAGCAGTGTGGTACTAGCGGACTCCTACAATGAGCAGTTCTTC. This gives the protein CASSVVLADSYNEQFF.

The CDR3 here is CASSLGPDSYEQYF. CDR3 sequence (DNA): TGCGCCAGCAGCTTAGGGCCAGACTCCTACGAGCAGTACTTC. V gene TRBV5-1 combines with J gene TRBJ2-7; no clear D. The CDR3 extends over 14 amino acids. V was shortened by 2 bases and J by 0 bases, with 9 bases between the two germline ends. CDR1 and CDR2 from the germline V gene are SGHRS and YFSETQ. The full variable domain, with the rest looked up from reference TRBV5-1 and TRBJ2-7, is KAGVTQTPRYLIKTRGQQVTLSCSPISGHRSVSWYQQTPGQGLQFLFEYFSETQRNKGNFPGRFSGRQFSNSRSEMNVSTLELGDSALYLCASSLGPDSYEQYFGPGTRLTVT.

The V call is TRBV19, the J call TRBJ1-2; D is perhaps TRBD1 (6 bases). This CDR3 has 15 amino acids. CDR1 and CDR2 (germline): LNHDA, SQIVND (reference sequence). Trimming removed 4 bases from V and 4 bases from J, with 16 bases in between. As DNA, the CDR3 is TGTGCCAGTAGTAGCGGTCCAACAGGGTCCTATGGCTACACCTTC. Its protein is CASSSGPTGSYGYTF.

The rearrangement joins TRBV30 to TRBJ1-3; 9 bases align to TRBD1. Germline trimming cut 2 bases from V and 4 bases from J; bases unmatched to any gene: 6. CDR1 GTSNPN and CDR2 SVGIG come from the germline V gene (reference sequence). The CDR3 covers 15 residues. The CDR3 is CAWSTQGARGNTIYF. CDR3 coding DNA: TGTGCCTGGAGTACACAGGGGGCGCGCGGAAACACCATATATTTT.

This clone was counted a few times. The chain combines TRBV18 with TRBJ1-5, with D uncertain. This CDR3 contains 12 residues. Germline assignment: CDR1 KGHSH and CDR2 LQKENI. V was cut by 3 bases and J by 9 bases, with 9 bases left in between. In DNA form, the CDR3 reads TGTGCCAGCTCACCCGGGGTCGGGCCCCAGCATTTT. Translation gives CASSPGVGPQHF.

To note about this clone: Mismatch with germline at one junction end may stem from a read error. The CDR3 DNA reads TGTGCCGGGAGACAGGCCAGGGGCTACGAGCAGTACTTC. This encodes CAGRQARGYEQYF. V and J are TRBV30 and TRBJ2-7; D might be TRBD1 (6 bases). The germline gives CDR1 GTSNPN, CDR2 SVGIG (reference sequence). This CDR3 is built from 13 residues.

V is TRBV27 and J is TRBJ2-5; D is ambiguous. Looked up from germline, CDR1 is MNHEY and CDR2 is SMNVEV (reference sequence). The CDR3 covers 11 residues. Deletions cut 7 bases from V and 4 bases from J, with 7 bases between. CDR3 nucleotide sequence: TGTGCCAGCAAGTTAGCAGAGACCCAGTACTTC. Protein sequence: CASKLAETQYF.

The DNA for the CDR3 is TGTGCCTGGGGCTCTCGGGACACCCTAAGGGATACGCAGTATTTT. This encodes CAWGSRDTLRDTQYF. The gene calls are TRBV30 and TRBJ2-3; a possible D gene is TRBD1 (6 bases). Trimming shortened V by 5 bases and J by 6 bases, and 21 bases separated the two germline ends. In germline, CDR1 is GTSNPN, CDR2 SVGIG (reference sequence). The CDR3 runs to 15 residues. The full variable domain, with the rest looked up from reference TRBV30 and TRBJ2-3, is SQTIHQWPATLVQPVGSPLSLECTVEGTSNPNLYWYRQAAGRGLQLLFYSVGIGQISSEVPQNLSASRPQDRQFILSSKKLLLSDSGFYLCAWGSRDTLRDTQYFGPGTRLTVL.

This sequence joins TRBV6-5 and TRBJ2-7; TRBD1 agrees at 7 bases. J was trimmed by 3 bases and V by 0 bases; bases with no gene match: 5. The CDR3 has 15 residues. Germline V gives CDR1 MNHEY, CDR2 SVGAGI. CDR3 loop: CASSYSRQGFYEQYF. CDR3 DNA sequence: TGTGCCAGCAGTTACTCGAGACAGGGCTTCTACGAGCAGTACTTC.

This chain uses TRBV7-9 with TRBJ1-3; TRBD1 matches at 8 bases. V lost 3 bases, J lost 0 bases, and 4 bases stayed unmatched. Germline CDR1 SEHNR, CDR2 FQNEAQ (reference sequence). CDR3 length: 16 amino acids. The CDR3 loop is CASSFRQGSSGNTIYF. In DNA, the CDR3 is TGTGCCAGCAGCTTTCGACAGGGGAGCTCTGGAAACACCATATATTTT.